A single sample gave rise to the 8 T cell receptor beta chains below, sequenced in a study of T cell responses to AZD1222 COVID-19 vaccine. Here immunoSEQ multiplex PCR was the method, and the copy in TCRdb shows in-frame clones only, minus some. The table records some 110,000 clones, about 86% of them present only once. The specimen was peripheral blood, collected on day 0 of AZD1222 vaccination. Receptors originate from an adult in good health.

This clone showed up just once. CDR3 loop: CASSLVEREPFF. CDR3 nucleotides: TGCGCCAGCAGCCTGGTGGAGAGGGAACCTTTCTTT. J is TRBJ1-1 and V is TRBV5-1; no firm D call. CDR1 and CDR2 from the germline V gene are SGHRS and YFSETQ. Trimming cost V 4 bases and J 12 bases, with 16 bases left between them. The CDR3 is made up of 12 amino acids.

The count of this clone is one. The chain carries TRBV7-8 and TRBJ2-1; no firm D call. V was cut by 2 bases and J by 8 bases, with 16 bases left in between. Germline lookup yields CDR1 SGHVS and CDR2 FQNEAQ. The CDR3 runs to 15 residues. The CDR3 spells CASSLRDLTSDEQFF. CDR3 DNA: TGTGCCAGCAGCTTACGAGACCTAACCAGCGATGAGCAGTTCTTC.

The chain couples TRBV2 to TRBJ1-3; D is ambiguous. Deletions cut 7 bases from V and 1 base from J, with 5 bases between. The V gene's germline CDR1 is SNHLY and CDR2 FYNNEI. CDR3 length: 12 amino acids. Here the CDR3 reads CASKLSGNTIYF. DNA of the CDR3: TGTGCCAGCAAACTGTCTGGAAACACCATATATTTT.

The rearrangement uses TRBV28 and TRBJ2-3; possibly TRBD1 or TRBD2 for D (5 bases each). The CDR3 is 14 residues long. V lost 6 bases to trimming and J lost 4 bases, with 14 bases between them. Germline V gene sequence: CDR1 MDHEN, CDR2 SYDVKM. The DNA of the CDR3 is TGTGCCAGCAGACGGGGCGAAAGCGCAGATACGCAGTATTTT. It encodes CASRRGESADTQYF. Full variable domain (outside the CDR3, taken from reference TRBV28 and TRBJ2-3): DVKVTQSSRYLVKRTGEKVFLECVQDMDHENMFWYRQDPGLGLRLIYFSYDVKMKEKGDIPEGYSVSREKKERFSLILESASTNQTSMYLCASRRGESADTQYFGPGTRLTVL.

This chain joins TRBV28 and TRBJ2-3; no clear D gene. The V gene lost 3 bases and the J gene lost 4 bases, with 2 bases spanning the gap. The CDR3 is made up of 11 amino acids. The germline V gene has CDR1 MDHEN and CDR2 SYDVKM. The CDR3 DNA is TGTGCCAGCAGTTTGTCAGATACGCAGTATTTT. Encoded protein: CASSLSDTQYF.

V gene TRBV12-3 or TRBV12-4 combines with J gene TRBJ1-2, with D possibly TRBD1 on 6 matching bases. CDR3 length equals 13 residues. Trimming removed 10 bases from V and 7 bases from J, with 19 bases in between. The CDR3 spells CATRQVQLGGYTF. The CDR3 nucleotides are TGTGCCACCCGACAGGTTCAATTAGGTGGCTACACCTTC.

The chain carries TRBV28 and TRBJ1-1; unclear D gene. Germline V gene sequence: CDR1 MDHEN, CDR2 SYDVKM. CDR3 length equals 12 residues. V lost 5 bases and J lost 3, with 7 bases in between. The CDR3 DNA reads TGTGCCAGCAGTGGAGTGGACACTGAAGCTTTCTTT. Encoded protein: CASSGVDTEAFF.

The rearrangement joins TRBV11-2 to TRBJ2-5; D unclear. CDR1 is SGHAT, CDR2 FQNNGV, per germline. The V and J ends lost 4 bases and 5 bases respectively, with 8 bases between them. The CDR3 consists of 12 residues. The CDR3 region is CASSSRTETQYF. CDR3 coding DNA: TGTGCCAGCAGCTCGAGAACGGAGACCCAGTACTTC.